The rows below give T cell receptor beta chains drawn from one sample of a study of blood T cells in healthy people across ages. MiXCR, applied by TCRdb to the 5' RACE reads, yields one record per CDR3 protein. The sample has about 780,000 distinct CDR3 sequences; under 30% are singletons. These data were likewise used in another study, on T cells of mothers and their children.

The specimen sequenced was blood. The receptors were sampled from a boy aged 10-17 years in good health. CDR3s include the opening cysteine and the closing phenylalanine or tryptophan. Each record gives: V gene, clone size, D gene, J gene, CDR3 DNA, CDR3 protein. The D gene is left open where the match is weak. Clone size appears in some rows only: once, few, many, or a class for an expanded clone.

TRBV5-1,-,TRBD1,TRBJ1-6,TGCGCCAGCAGCTTGGAAAGAGGACAGGGCCAAACCCTCCACTTT,CASSLERGQGQTLHF
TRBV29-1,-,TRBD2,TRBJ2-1,TGCAGCGTTACCGGGACTAGAAGATCCTACAATGAGCAGTTCTTC,CSVTGTRRSYNEQFF
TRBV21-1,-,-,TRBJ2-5,TGTGCCAGCAGCAAAAGGCTCCGAGGGAGGGAGGATGTAGAGACCCAGTACTTC,CASSKRLRGREDVETQYF
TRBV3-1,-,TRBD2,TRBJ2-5,TGTGCCAGCAGCCAACAGACTAGCGGGGACCAGTACTTC,CASSQQTSGDQYF
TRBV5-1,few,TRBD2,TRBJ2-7,TGCGCCAGCAGCCTGGCAGCGGGGGGGCTGGTCGAGCAGTACTTC,CASSLAAGGLVEQYF
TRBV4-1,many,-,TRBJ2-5,TGCGCCAGCAGCCAAGTCAATCGGGAGACCCAGTACTTC,CASSQVNRETQYF
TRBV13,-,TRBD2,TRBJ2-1,TGTGCCAGCGGGGCTAGCGGGGGTCAAAGCTCCTACAATGAGCAGTTCTTC,CASGASGGQSSYNEQFF
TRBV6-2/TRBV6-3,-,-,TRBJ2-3,TGTGCCAGCAGCTCACCATATACGCAGTATTTT,CASSSPYTQYF
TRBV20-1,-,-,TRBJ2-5,TGCAGTGCTAGATCCGTGCAGGAGGAGACCCAGTACTTC,CSARSVQEETQYF
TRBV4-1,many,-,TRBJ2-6,TGCGCCAGCAGCCAAGATCTCGAGTCCCACTCTGGGGCCAACGTCCTGACTTTC,CASSQDLESHSGANVLTF
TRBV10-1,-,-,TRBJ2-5,TGCGCCAGCACCAATAAGAGGTCAGAGACCCAGTACTTC,CASTNKRSETQYF
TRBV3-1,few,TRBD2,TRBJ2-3,TGTGCCAGCAGCCAAGTGTCTAGCGGGGGGGCCGCGCAGTATTTT,CASSQVSSGGAAQYF
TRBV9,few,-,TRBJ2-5,TGTGCCAGCAGCGTAGATCTCCAAGAGACCCAGTACTTC,CASSVDLQETQYF
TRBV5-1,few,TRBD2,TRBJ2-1,TGCGCCAGCAGCGGGACTAGCGGCGTTAGCTCCTACAATGAGCAGTTCTTC,CASSGTSGVSSYNEQFF
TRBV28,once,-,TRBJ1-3,TGTGCCAGCGTCGAGGGACATCCAGGAAACACCATATATTTT,CASVEGHPGNTIYF
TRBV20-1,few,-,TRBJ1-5,TGCAGTGCTAAGACGGGCTTTAGCAATCAGCCCCAGCATTTT,CSAKTGFSNQPQHF
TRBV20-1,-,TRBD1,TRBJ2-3,TGCAGTGCTACGGAGGGGACAGGGGGGTTTTTTACAGATACGCAGTATTTT,CSATEGTGGFFTDTQYF
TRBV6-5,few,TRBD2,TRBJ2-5,TGTGCCAGCAGTTACTCCTCCACTAGCGGCAAAGAGACCCAGTACTTC,CASSYSSTSGKETQYF
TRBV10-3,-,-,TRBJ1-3,TGTGCCATCAGTTCCGGGAGCTCTGGAAACACCATATATTTT,CAISSGSSGNTIYF
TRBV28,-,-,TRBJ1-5,TGTGCCAGCAGTTTAGGACGGAAATTTGCTTATAGCAATCAGCCCCAGCATTTT,CASSLGRKFAYSNQPQHF
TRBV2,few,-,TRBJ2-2,TGTGCCAGCAGTGAAGGACAGATCAACACCGGGGAGCTGTTTTTT,CASSEGQINTGELFF
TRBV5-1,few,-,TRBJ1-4,TGCGCCAGCAGCTTGGACCCCAGGAGGGCAACTAATGAAAAACTGTTTTTT,CASSLDPRRATNEKLFF
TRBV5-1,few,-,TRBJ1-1,TGCGCCAGCAGCTTACTAGGTGACCGGGGTGGGGGCTTCGCTGAAGCTTTCTTT,CASSLLGDRGGGFAEAFF
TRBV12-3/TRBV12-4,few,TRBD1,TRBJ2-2,TGTGCCAGCAGTTTGGCCCTCGGGACAGGGGGCAACACCGGGGAGCTGTTTTTT,CASSLALGTGGNTGELFF
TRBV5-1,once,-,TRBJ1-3,TGCGCCAGCAGCTGGGGAGACAATCCCTCTGGAAACACCATATATTTT,CASSWGDNPSGNTIYF
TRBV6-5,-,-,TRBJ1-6,TGTGCCAGCAGTTACCTGGGGGGAGTTAATGTACCCCTCCACTTT,CASSYLGGVNVPLHF
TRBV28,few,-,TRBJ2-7,TGTGCCAGCAGTTTCCCGACCTTTGCCTACGAGCAGTACTTC,CASSFPTFAYEQYF
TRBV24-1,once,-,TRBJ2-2,TGTGCCACCAGTGAACGACCCACCGGGGAGCTGTTTTTT,CATSERPTGELFF
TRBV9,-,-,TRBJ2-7,TGTGCCAGCAGCGTCGGACAGCCACCCCGCGAGCAGTACTTC,CASSVGQPPREQYF
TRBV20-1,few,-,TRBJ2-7,TGCAGTGCTCTACCCGGTGGGACGAGCTACGAGCAGTACTTC,CSALPGGTSYEQYF
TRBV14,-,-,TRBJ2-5,TGTGCCAGCAGCCAAAAGGGACTCGTGCAAGAGACCCAGTACTTC,CASSQKGLVQETQYF
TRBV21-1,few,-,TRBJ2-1,TGTGCCAGCAGCAAAAAGGGACAGGGGGACAATGAGCAGTTCTTC,CASSKKGQGDNEQFF
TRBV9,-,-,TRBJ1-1,TGTGCCAGCAGCCCCTACAGGGAGGACACTGAAGCTTTCTTT,CASSPYREDTEAFF
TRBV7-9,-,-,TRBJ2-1,TGTGCCAGCAGTCTCCCGGCCGGGTATGAGCAGTTCTTC,CASSLPAGYEQFF
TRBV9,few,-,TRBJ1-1,TGTGCCAGCAGCGTAAGTGGGGGCGAGGGGAACACTGAAGCTTTCTTT,CASSVSGGEGNTEAFF
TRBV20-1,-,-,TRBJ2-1,TGCAGTGCTCCGAGGGGGGGATACAATGAGCAGTTCTTC,CSAPRGGYNEQFF
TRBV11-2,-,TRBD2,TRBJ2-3,TGTGCCAGCAAGGTTGGCGGGGGGGGTCCAGATACGCAGTATTTT,CASKVGGGGPDTQYF
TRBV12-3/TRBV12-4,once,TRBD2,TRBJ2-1,TGTGCCAGCAGTTTTAGACTAGCGGCAAACAATGAGCAGTTCTTC,CASSFRLAANNEQFF
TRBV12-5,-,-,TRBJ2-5,TGTGCTAGTGGTTCAGGCCGGGGCGGGGAGACCCAGTACTTC,CASGSGRGGETQYF
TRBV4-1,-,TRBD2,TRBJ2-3,TGCGCCAGCAGCCAAGTCCTAGCGGGGGCGCAGTATTTT,CASSQVLAGAQYF
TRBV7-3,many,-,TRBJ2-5,TGTGCCAGCAGCTTAACCGTAGAAGAGACCCAGTACTTC,CASSLTVEETQYF
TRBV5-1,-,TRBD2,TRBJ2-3,TGCGCCAGCAGCTTGATGGGACTAGAGGGAGATACGCAGTATTTT,CASSLMGLEGDTQYF
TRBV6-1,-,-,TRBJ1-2,TGTGCCAGCAGTGAAAGACGAGGGGTGCATGGCTACACCTTC,CASSERRGVHGYTF
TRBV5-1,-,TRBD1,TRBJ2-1,TGCGCCAGCAGCTTGAGGGGACAGGGGGGCAATGAGCAGTTCTTC,CASSLRGQGGNEQFF
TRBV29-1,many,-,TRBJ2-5,TGCAGCGTGGGACTTCGAGAGACCCAGTACTTC,CSVGLRETQYF
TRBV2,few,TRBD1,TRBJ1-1,TGTGCCAGCAGGCCGGCAGGGGGAAACACTGAAGCTTTCTTT,CASRPAGGNTEAFF
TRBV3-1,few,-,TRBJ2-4,TGTGCCAGCAGCCATTCAAACATTCAGTACTTC,CASSHSNIQYF